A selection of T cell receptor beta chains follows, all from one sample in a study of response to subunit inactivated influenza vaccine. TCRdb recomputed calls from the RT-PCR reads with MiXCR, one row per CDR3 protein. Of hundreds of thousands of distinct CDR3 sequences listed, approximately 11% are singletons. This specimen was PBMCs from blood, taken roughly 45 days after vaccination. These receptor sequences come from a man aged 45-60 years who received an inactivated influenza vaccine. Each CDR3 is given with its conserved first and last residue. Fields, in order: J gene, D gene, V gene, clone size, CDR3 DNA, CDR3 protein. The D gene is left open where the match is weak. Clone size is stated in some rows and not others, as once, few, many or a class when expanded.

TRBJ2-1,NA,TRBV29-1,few,TGCAGCGTTGAAACAGGCTCCCCTAGGGATGAGCAGTTCTTC,CSVETGSPRDEQFF
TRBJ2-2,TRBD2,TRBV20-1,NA,TGCAGTGCTAGATCCCTAGCGGGAACGAACACCGGGGAGCTGTTTTTT,CSARSLAGTNTGELFF
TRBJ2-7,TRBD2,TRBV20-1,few,TGCAGTGCTAAACCGGGAGGTACCTACGAGCAGTACTTC,CSAKPGGTYEQYF
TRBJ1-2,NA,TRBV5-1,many,TGCGCCAGCAGCACTCTCCCAGGGGACTATGGCTACACCTTC,CASSTLPGDYGYTF
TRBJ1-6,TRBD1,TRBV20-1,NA,TGCAGTGCCCAGCCCGGGACAGAGACCTCACCCCTCCACTTT,CSAQPGTETSPLHF
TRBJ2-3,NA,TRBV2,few,TGTGCCAGCACTGAGGGGATGGGGACAGATACGCAGTATTTT,CASTEGMGTDTQYF
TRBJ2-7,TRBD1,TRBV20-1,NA,TGCAGTGCTGCTGGACAGGAATCCGAGCAGTACTTC,CSAAGQESEQYF
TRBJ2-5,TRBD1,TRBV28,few,TGTGCCAGCAGGAACAGGGGATCAAGCGAGACCCAGTACTTC,CASRNRGSSETQYF
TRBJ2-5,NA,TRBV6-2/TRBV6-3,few,TGTGCCAGCAATCGGGGGCTCCAAGAGACCCAGTACTTC,CASNRGLQETQYF
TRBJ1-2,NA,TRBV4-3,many,TGCGCCAGCAGCCAAGAATTGCCGCTTGCAAGTAACTATGGCTACACCTTC,CASSQELPLASNYGYTF
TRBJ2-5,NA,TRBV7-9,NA,TGTGCCAGCAGCTTGAGTGGTGAGGGGATTCTAGGGGAGACCCAGTACTTC,CASSLSGEGILGETQYF
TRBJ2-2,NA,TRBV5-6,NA,TGTGCCAGCAGCCGTGGGGATCGACACGGGGAGCTGTTTTTT,CASSRGDRHGELFF
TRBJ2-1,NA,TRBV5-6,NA,TGTGCCAGCAGCCAACTAGGGGGGGCCAATGAGCAGTTCTTC,CASSQLGGANEQFF
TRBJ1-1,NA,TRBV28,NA,TGTGCCAGCAGTCAGTGGACGGTCAACACTGAAGCTTTCTTT,CASSQWTVNTEAFF
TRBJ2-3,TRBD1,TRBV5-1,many,TGTGCCAGCAGCCTAGGGGACAGTACAGATACGCAGTATTTT,CASSLGDSTDTQYF
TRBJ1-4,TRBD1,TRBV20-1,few,TGCAGTGCTAAAGACAGGGTAACTAATGAAAAACTGTTTTTT,CSAKDRVTNEKLFF
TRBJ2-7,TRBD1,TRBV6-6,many,TGTGCCAGCAGTTACGGGACAGGGGGTGAGCAGTACTTC,CASSYGTGGEQYF
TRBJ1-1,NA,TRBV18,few,TGTGCCAGCTCCCACGACAGGAACACTGAAGCTTTCTTT,CASSHDRNTEAFF
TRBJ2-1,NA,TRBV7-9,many,TGTGCCAGCACCCCAGGGACGGGATCCTACAATGAGCAGTTCTTC,CASTPGTGSYNEQFF
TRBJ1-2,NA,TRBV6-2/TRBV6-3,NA,TGTGCCAGCAGGTCGGAGGGGACTGTTGGCTACACCTTC,CASRSEGTVGYTF
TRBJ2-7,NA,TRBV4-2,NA,TGTGCCAGCAGCCAAAGGGGCGGACAGTTTTTTTTACCAAGCTACGAGCAGTACTTC,CASSQRGGQFFLPSYEQYF
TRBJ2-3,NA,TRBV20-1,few,TGCAGTGCCACTCGATTGGGACTTGGTTTGGCCGATACGCAGTATTTT,CSATRLGLGLADTQYF
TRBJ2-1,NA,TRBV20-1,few,TGCAGTGCTAGGGAGGGGGAAGCCTCCTACAATGAGCAGTTCTTC,CSAREGEASYNEQFF
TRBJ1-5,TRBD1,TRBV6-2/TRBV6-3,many,TGTGCCAGCAGTTACGAAACTGGACAGGGCGGGAATCAGCCCCAGCATTTT,CASSYETGQGGNQPQHF
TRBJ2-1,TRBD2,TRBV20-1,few,TGCAGTGCTGCACCCGGGACTAGCGGGGGGCCGTCCTACAATGAGCAGTTCTTC,CSAAPGTSGGPSYNEQFF
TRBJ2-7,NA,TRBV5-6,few,TGTGCCAGCAGCTTGGTTGTAGCGGACCTAGAGACGCGGGAGCAGTACTTC,CASSLVVADLETREQYF
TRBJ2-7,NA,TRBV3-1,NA,TGTGCCAGCGGGGAGCGGGCCAGTGAGCAGTACTTC,CASGERASEQYF
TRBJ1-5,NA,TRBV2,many,TGTGCCAGCAGACGGGGGGGGGGCAATCAGCCCCAGCATTTT,CASRRGGGNQPQHF
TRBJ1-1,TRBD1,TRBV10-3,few,TGTGCCATCAGTGAGTCGTTCGGGACAGGCGGGGACACTGAAGCTTTCTTT,CAISESFGTGGDTEAFF
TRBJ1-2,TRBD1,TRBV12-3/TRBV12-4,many,TGTGCCAGCAGTCTCCTCGGGACAGCTCGTGGCTACACCTTC,CASSLLGTARGYTF
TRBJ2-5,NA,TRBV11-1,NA,TGTGCCAGCAGCTTCGCGCTACTCCAACTCAACTACCAAGAGACCCAGTACTTC,CASSFALLQLNYQETQYF
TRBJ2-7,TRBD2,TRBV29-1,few,TGCAGCGTTGAGGGAGGGAACCCCTACGAGCAGTACTTC,CSVEGGNPYEQYF